This TCR beta chain was sequenced for a study of blood T cell repertoires in COVID-19. Study as a whole: Material from acute and convalescent COVID-19 was sourced from the United States, Italy and Spain. T cells, B-cell-depleted T cells, or PBMCs provided the cDNA or gDNA that served as material.

The ends were cut back, 0 bases at V and 0 bases at J, with 12 bases in the middle. CDR3 length: 17 amino acids. Per germline, CDR1 LNHNV and CDR2 YYDKDF (reference sequence). Original analysis: How many nucleated cells were present was estimated from reference gene primer amplification. Sequencing used immunoSEQ multiplex PCR; TCRdb keeps in-frame clones, though not all of them. The V and J calls and the clone size are those of that table, but D and trimming were determined from the DNA. The data contain 70,000 or so clones, about 90% of them singletons. This sequence originates from a human donor in a cohort sampled during active COVID-19. Source material: peripheral blood. V usage is TRBV15 and J usage is TRBJ1-3; the D gene is possibly TRBD1 (5 bases). The CDR3 sequence is CATSRDLGGRSGNTIYF. The CDR3, as DNA: TGTGCCACCAGCAGAGATCTGGGGGGACGCTCTGGAAACACCATATATTTT. The whole variable domain, remainder taken from reference TRBV15 and TRBJ1-3, is DAMVIQNPRYQVTQFGKPVTLSCSQTLNHNVMYWYQQKSSQAPKLLFHYYDKDFNNEADTPDNFQSRRPNTSFCFLDIRSPGLGDTAMYLCATSRDLGGRSGNTIYFGEGSWLTVV.